The entry that follows covers one T cell receptor beta chain sequence. What it binds is unknown. V was trimmed by 3 bases and J by 0 bases, leaving 12 bases between them. The CDR3 is 15 residues long. Per germline, CDR1 DFQATT and CDR2 SNEGSKA (reference sequence). This sample was included in a study of T cells in Graves' hyperthyroidism and ophthalmopathy. Points from the study as a whole: A 13 V-J signature model discriminated ophthalmopathy versus stable hyperthyroidism. Peripheral blood also featured most of the thyroid clonotypes expanded above 0.001.

It was RNA transcripts that yielded the amplified TCR beta CDR3 regions. In the first-round RT-PCR of the TCR CDR3, the HTBI primer set was used. TCRdb analysed the multiplex PCR reads with MiXCR anew, one entry per CDR3 protein. This sample carries around 430,000 distinct CDR3 sequences, more than 13% of them seen once, and the ten largest clones take around a third. The chain recombines TRBV20-1 with TRBJ1-5; TRBD1 might be the D (6 bases). The receptor comes from a woman between 25 and 40 years old with Graves' hyperthyroidism. Material for sequencing was blood. CDR3 in amino acids: CSARATGHSNQPQHF. CDR3 sequence (DNA): TGCAGTGCTAGGGCAACAGGGCATAGCAATCAGCCCCAGCATTTT.